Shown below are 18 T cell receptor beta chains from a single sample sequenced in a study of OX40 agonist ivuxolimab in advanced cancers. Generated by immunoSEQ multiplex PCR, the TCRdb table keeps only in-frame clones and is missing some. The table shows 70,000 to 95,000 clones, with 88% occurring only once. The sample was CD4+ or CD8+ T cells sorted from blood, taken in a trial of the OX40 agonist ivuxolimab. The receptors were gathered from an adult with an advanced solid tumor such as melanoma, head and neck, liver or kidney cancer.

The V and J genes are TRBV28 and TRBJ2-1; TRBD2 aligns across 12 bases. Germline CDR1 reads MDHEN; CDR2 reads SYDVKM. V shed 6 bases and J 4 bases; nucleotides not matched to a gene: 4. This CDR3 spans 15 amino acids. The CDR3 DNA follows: TGTGCCAGCAGCTACGGACTAGCGGGGTACAATGAGCAGTTCTTC. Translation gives CASSYGLAGYNEQFF.

This chain's CDR3 is CASSLRQTYEQYF. CDR3 in DNA: TGTGCCAGCAGCCTCCGACAGACCTACGAGCAGTACTTC. The chain joins TRBV11-2 to TRBJ2-7; D perhaps matches TRBD1 (5 bases). V was pared by 5 bases and J by 2 bases, with 10 bases between. CDR1 and CDR2 from the germline V gene are SGHAT and FQNNGV. The CDR3 is 13 residues long.

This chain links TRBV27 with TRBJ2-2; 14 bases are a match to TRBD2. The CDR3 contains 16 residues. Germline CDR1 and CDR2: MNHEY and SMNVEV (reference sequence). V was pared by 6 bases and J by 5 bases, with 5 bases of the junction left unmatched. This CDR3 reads CASSPGLAGVTGELFF. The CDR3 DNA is TGTGCCAGCAGCCCGGGACTAGCGGGAGTAACCGGGGAGCTGTTTTTT.

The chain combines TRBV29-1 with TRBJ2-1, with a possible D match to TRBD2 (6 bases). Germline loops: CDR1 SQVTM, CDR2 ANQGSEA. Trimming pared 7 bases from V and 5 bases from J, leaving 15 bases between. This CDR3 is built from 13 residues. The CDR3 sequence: CSASGGGNNEQFF. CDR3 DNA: TGCAGCGCGTCAGGTGGGGGGAACAATGAGCAGTTCTTC.

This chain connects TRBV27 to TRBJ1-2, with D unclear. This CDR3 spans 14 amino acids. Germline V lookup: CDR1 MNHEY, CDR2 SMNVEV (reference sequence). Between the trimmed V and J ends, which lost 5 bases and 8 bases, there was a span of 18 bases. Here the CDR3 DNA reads TGTGCCAGCAGTCCCGGCCCACTCCCTAGGGGCTACACCTTC. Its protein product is CASSPGPLPRGYTF.

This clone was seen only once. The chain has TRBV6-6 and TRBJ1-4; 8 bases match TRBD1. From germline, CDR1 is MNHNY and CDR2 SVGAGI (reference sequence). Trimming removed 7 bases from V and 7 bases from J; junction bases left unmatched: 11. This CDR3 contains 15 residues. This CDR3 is CASNRDRRDSEKLFF. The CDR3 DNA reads TGTGCCAGCAATAGGGACAGGCGGGATAGTGAAAAACTGTTTTTT.

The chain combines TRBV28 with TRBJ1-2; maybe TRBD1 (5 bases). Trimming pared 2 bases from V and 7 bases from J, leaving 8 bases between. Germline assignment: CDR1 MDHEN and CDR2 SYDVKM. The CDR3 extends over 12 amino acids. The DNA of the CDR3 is TGTGCCAGCAGTTTACGTAGGGGTGGCTACACCTTC. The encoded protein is CASSLRRGGYTF.

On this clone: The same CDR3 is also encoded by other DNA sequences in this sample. The CDR3 nucleotides are TGTGCCAGCAGCTTAGGAAGGGCAAATGAGCAGTTCTTC. Protein: CASSLGRANEQFF. The rearrangement joins TRBV5-6 to TRBJ2-1; D unclear. This CDR3 is built from 13 residues. V gave up 2 bases and J gave up 7 bases, with 10 bases separating them. Germline values: CDR1 SGHDT, CDR2 YYEEEE.

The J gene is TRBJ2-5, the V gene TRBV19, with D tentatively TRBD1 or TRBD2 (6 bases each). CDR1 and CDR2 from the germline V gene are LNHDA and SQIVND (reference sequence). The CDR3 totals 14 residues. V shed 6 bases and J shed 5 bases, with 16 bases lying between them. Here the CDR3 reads CASRGGFAWETQYF. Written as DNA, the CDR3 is TGTGCCAGTAGGGGGGGCTTCGCGTGGGAGACCCAGTACTTC.

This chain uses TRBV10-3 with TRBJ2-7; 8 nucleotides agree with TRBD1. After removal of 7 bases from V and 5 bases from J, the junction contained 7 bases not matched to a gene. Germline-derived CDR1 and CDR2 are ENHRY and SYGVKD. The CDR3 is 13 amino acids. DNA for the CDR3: TGTGCCATCACCCCGGACAGGGTCAACGAGCAGTACTTC. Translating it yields CAITPDRVNEQYF.

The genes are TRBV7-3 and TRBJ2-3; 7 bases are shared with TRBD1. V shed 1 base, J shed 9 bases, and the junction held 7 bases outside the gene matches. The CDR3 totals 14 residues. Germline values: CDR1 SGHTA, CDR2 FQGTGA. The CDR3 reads CASSLRDRVDTQYF. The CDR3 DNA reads TGTGCCAGCAGCTTAAGAGACAGGGTGGACACGCAGTATTTT.

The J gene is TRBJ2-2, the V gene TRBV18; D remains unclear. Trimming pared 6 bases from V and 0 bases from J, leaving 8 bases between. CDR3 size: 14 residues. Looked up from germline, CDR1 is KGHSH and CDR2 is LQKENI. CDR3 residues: CASSDTANTGELFF. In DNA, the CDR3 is TGTGCCAGCTCTGATACAGCGAACACCGGGGAGCTGTTTTTT.

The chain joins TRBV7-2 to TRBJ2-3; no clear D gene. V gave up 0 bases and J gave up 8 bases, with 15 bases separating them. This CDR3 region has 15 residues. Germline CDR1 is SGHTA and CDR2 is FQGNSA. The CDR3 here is CASSLAVGWEGTQYF. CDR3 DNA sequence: TGTGCCAGCAGCTTAGCAGTAGGGTGGGAAGGTACGCAGTATTTT.

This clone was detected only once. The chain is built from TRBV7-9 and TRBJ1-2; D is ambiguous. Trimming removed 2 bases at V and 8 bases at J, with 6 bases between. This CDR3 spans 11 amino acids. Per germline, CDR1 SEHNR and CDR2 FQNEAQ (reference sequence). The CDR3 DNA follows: TGTGCCAGCAGCTTAACCGACGGCTACACCTTC. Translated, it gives CASSLTDGYTF.

The CDR3: CASSVQGLATDTQYF. The CDR3 DNA sequence: TGTGCCAGCAGTGTCCAGGGGCTTGCCACAGATACGCAGTATTTT. The chain joins TRBV28 to TRBJ2-3; D is perhaps TRBD1 (6 bases). Trimming took 5 bases from V and 2 from J, leaving 14 bases between them. The CDR3 has 15 amino acids. The germline CDR1 and CDR2 sequences are MDHEN and SYDVKM.

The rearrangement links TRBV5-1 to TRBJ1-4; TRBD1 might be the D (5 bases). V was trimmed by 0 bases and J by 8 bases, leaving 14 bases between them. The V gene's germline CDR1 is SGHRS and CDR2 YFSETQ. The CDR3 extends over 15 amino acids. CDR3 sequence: CASSLAAGASEKLFF. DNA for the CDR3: TGCGCCAGCAGCTTGGCAGCTGGGGCGAGCGAAAAACTGTTTTTT.

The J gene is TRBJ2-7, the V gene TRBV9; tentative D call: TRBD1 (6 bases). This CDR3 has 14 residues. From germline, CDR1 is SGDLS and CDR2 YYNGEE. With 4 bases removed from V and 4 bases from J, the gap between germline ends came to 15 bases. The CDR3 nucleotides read TGTGCCAGCAGCCAGTCTGGGGGCCGGTACGAGCAGTACTTC. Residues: CASSQSGGRYEQYF. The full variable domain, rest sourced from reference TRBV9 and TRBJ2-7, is DSGVTQTPKHLITATGQRVTLRCSPRSGDLSVYWYQQSLDQGLQFLIQYYNGEERAKGNILERFSAQQFPDLHSELNLSSLELGDSALYFCASSQSGGRYEQYFGPGTRLTVT.

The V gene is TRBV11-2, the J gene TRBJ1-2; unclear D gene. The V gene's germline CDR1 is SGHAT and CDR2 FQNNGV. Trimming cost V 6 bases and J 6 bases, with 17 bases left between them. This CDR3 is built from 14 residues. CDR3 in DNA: TGTGCCAGCAGTTCGGTGAGCTTCTATCATGGCTACACCTTC. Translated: CASSSVSFYHGYTF.